This T cell receptor (beta chain) stems from a study of T cell responses to AZD1222 COVID-19 vaccine. In its sample, this clone was seen once. Assay used: immunoSEQ multiplex PCR; TCRdb lists only in-frame clones, some missing. This table has some 150,000 clones, around 89% appearing once. The CDR3 sequence is 15 residues long. Germline V gene data show CDR1 as MNHEY and CDR2 as SVGAGI. V lost 5 bases to trimming and J lost 0 bases, with 10 bases between them. Sequenced material: peripheral blood, taken on day 0 of MenACWY control vaccination. This receptor was taken from an adult in good health. The chain has TRBV6-5 and TRBJ2-2; D is unclear. CDR3 bases: TGTGCCAGCAGTACTGGTTCCGCGAACACCGGGGAGCTGTTTTTT. Translated: CASSTGSANTGELFF.